The present T cell receptor (beta chain) was sequenced within a study of T cell repertoires in cytomegalovirus infection. Study as a whole: Public TCR beta signatures marked donors with CMV infection and the matching HLA. Study-wide results and caveats: Predominance within the ex vivo response was attributable to HLA-C-restricted CMV-specific TCR beta clonotypes.

TCRdb re-called the reads with MiXCR, one entry per CDR3 protein. The sample includes roughly 500,000 distinct CDR3 sequences, approximately 16% of them seen just once. This clonotype was recorded a few times. Its matching antigen is unknown. Sample: CD8+ T cells from PBMCs. This receptor was identified in a human donor in good health (CMV status not recorded). Some clones in this sample may be carry-over from other donors' samples.

This CDR3 is CASSLGGTGALEQFF. CDR3 in DNA: TGTGCCAGCAGCTTGGGAGGGACAGGGGCTCTTGAGCAGTTCTTC. The rearrangement uses TRBV5-6 and TRBJ2-1; 10 bases match TRBD1. This CDR3 comprises 15 residues. Per the germline V gene, CDR1 is SGHDT and CDR2 is YYEEEE. Germline trimming cut 0 bases from V and 9 bases from J; bases unmatched to any gene: 6.